This is a list of T cell receptor beta chains from one sample in a study of blood T cell repertoires in COVID-19. Sequenced by immunoSEQ multiplex PCR; TCRdb stores in-frame clones only, minus some. The sample lists some 50,000 clones, about 88% occurring once. The sequenced material came from peripheral blood. These receptors all stem from a man aged 55 to 70 with acute or convalescent COVID-19. The CDR3 runs from the conserved cysteine through the conserved F or W. Fields, in order: D gene, J gene, clone size, V gene, CDR3 protein, CDR3 DNA. A D gene is named only where the DNA matches it firmly. Rows give clone size only sometimes, using once, few, many, or a class for an expanded clone.

NA,TRBJ2-2,NA,TRBV27,CASSHNTGELFF,TGTGCCAGCAGCCATAACACCGGGGAGCTGTTTTTT
NA,TRBJ1-4,once,TRBV7-9,CASSLAYGTYNEKLFF,TGTGCCAGCAGCTTGGCTTATGGGACATATAATGAAAAACTGTTTTTT
TRBD2,TRBJ2-3,once,TRBV5-1,CASSLELAGGTDTQYF,TGCGCCAGCAGCTTGGAGCTAGCGGGGGGCACAGATACGCAGTATTTT
TRBD1,TRBJ2-7,NA,TRBV5-1,CASTSQGAYEQYF,TGCGCCAGCACCTCCCAGGGGGCCTACGAGCAGTACTTC
NA,TRBJ1-6,NA,TRBV27,CASLPRHRGSPLHF,TGTGCCAGCCTCCCAAGGCATCGCGGTTCACCCCTCCACTTT
TRBD1,TRBJ1-6,NA,TRBV3-1/TRBV3-2,CASSQGQGYNSPLHF,TGTGCCAGCAGCCAAGGACAGGGGTATAATTCACCCCTCCACTTT
TRBD1,TRBJ1-5,NA,TRBV2,CASSRDRGMRNQPQHF,TGTGCCAGCAGCCGGGACAGGGGGATGCGCAATCAGCCCCAGCATTTT
NA,TRBJ1-2,NA,TRBV6-1,CASSEAGARGYTF,TGTGCCAGCAGTGAGGCGGGGGCTCGTGGCTACACCTTC
NA,TRBJ1-1,NA,TRBV10-1,CASSERAGEETEAFF,TGCGCCAGCAGTGAGCGTGCGGGGGAAGAAACTGAAGCTTTCTTT
TRBD2,TRBJ2-3,NA,TRBV7-6,CASSLAMGGAGDTDTQYF,TGTGCCAGCAGCTTAGCGATGGGAGGGGCCGGTGACACAGATACGCAGTATTTT
TRBD1,TRBJ1-2,NA,TRBV29-1,CSALTGTGMGYTF,TGCAGCGCTTTAACCGGGACAGGGATGGGCTACACCTTC
TRBD1,TRBJ1-6,NA,TRBV24-1,CATSDSGQENSPLHF,TGTGCCACCAGTGATTCGGGACAGGAGAATTCACCCCTCCACTTT
NA,TRBJ2-5,NA,TRBV7-2,CASSSQETQYF,TGTGCCAGCAGCTCACAAGAGACCCAGTACTTC
NA,TRBJ1-5,NA,TRBV3-1/TRBV3-2,CASSQGGPGQPQHF,TGTGCCAGCAGCCAAGGCGGTCCGGGTCAGCCCCAGCATTTT
NA,TRBJ1-3,NA,TRBV2,CASSPVRSGNTIYF,TGTGCCAGCAGCCCGGTTCGCTCTGGAAACACCATATATTTT
NA,TRBJ1-2,NA,TRBV3-1/TRBV3-2,CASSQGRGAYNYGYTF,TGTGCCAGCAGCCAAGGTCGGGGGGCCTATAACTATGGCTACACCTTC
NA,TRBJ2-1,NA,TRBV29-1,CSVEGKGTSSYNEQFF,TGCAGCGTTGAAGGGAAGGGGACTTCCTCCTACAATGAGCAGTTCTTC
NA,TRBJ2-4,once,TRBV6-5,CASSYGGTSNIQYF,TGTGCCAGCAGTTACGGGGGCACTTCAAACATTCAGTACTTC
NA,TRBJ1-1,NA,TRBV2,CASNLGQGLNTEAFF,TGTGCCAGCAATTTGGGGCAGGGATTGAACACTGAAGCTTTCTTT
TRBD1,TRBJ1-3,NA,TRBV9,CASSDGQGAGNTIYF,TGTGCCAGCAGCGACGGACAGGGGGCCGGAAACACCATATATTTT
NA,TRBJ1-2,NA,TRBV27,CASSLRPGTNYGYTF,TGTGCCAGCAGTCTCAGACCCGGGACAAACTATGGCTACACCTTC
TRBD1,TRBJ1-5,NA,TRBV5-6,CASSLGFRKGTGPNQPQHF,TGTGCCAGCAGCTTGGGTTTTCGGAAAGGGACAGGGCCTAATCAGCCCCAGCATTTT
NA,TRBJ2-3,NA,TRBV2,CASQGLEDTQYF,TGTGCCAGCCAGGGCTTGGAAGATACGCAGTATTTT